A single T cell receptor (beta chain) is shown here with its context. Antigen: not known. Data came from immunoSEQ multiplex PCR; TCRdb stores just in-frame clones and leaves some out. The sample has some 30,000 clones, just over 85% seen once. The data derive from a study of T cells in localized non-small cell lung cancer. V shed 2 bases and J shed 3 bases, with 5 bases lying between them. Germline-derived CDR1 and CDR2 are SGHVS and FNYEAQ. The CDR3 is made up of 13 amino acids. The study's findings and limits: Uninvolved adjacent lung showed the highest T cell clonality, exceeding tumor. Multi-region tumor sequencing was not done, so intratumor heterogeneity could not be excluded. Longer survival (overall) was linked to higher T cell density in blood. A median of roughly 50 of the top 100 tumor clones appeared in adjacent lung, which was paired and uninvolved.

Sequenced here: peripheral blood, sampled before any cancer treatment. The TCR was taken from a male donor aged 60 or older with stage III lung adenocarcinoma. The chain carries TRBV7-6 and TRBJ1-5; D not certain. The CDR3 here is CASSLNYNQPQHF. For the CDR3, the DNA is TGTGCCAGCAGCTTAAATTACAATCAGCCCCAGCATTTT.